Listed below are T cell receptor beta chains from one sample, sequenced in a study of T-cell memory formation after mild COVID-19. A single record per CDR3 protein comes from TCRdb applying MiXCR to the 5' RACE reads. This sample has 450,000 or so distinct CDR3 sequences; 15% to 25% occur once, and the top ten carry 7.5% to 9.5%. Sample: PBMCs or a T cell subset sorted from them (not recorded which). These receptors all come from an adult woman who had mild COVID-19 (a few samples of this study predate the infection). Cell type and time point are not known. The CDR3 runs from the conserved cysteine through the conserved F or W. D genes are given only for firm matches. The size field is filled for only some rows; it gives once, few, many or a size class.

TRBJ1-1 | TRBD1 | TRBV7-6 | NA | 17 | CASSLASPGQLNTEAFF | TGTGCCAGCAGCTTAGCTTCCCCGGGACAGTTGAACACTGAAGCTTTCTTT
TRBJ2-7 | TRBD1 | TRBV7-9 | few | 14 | CASSLGQANNEQYF | TGTGCCAGCAGCTTGGGACAGGCTAACAACGAGCAGTACTTC
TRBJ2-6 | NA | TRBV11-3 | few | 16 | CASTKVGARGANVLTF | TGTGCCAGCACCAAGGTGGGGGCTAGAGGGGCCAACGTCCTGACTTTC
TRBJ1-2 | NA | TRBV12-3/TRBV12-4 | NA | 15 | CASSLTHGPGSGYTF | TGTGCCAGCAGTTTAACCCATGGGCCAGGCTCTGGCTACACCTTC
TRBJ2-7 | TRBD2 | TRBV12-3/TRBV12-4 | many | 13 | CASSPGLAYEQYF | TGTGCCAGCAGTCCGGGACTAGCCTACGAGCAGTACTTC
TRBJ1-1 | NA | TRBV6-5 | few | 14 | CASSRDRTYTEAFF | TGTGCCAGCAGTCGGGACCGGACCTACACTGAAGCTTTCTTT
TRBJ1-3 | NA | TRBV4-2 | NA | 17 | CASSQEAAKSSGNTIYF | TGTGCCAGCAGCCAAGAGGCAGCGAAGTCCTCTGGAAACACCATATATTTT
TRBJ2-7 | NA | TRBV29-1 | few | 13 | CSVDLRGWNEQYF | TGCAGCGTTGACCTTAGGGGCTGGAACGAGCAGTACTTC
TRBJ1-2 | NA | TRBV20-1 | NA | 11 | CSASDAYGYTF | TGCAGTGCTAGTGATGCCTATGGCTACACCTTC
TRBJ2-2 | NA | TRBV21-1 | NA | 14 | CASRQGRGSGELFF | TGTGCCAGCCGACAAGGGAGGGGCAGCGGGGAGCTGTTTTTT
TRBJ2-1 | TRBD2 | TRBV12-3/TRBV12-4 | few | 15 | CASSLVRDYNNEQFF | TGTGCCAGCAGTCTCGTCCGGGACTACAACAATGAGCAGTTCTTC
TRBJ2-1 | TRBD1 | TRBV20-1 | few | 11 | CSAPTGTQQFF | TGCAGTGCTCCGACAGGGACCCAGCAGTTCTTC
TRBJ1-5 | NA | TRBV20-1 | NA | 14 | CSASFNRGNQPQHF | TGCAGTGCTAGCTTCAACAGGGGCAATCAGCCCCAGCATTTT
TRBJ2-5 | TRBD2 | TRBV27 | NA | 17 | CASSHGLAGPTGETQYF | TGTGCCAGCAGTCACGGACTAGCGGGGCCAACTGGGGAGACCCAGTACTTC
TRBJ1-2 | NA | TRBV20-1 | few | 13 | CSARGGTNYGYTF | TGCAGTGCTAGGGGGGGGACAAACTATGGCTACACCTTC
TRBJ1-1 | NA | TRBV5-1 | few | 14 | CASSFQGSNTEAFF | TGCGCCAGCAGCTTTCAGGGGTCGAACACTGAAGCTTTCTTT
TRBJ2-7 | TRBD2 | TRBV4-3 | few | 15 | CASSQERGRVYEQYF | TGCGCCAGCAGCCAGGAGCGGGGAAGGGTCTACGAGCAGTACTTC
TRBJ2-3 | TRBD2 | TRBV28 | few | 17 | CASSLTSAGVNADTQYF | TGTGCCAGCAGTTTAACTTCGGCGGGAGTAAACGCAGATACGCAGTATTTT
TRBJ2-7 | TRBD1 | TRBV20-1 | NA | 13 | CSAQDRTSYEQYF | TGCAGTGCCCAGGACAGGACCTCCTACGAGCAGTACTTC
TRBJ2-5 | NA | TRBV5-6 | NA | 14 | CASSLYLSAETQYF | TGTGCCAGCAGCTTGTATCTTAGCGCCGAGACCCAGTACTTC
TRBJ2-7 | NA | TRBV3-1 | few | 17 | CASSHLGGASGSYEQYF | TGTGCCAGCAGCCACCTCGGTGGGGCCTCCGGGTCCTACGAGCAGTACTTC
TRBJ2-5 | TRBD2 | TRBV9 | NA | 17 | CASSVGNSGGTQETQYF | TGTGCCAGCAGCGTAGGAAATAGCGGGGGGACCCAAGAGACCCAGTACTTC
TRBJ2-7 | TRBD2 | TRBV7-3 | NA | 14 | CASSLGGDGYEQYF | TGTGCCAGCAGCTTGGGAGGGGATGGGTACGAGCAGTACTTC
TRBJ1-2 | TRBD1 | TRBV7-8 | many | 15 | CASSLAGQGVYGYTF | TGTGCCAGCAGCTTAGCGGGACAGGGAGTCTATGGCTACACCTTC
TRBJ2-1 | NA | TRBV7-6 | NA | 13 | CASSLWGENEQFF | TGTGCCAGCAGCTTATGGGGTGAGAATGAGCAGTTCTTC
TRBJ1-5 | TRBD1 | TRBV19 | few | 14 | CASSGTASNQPQHF | TGTGCCAGTTCCGGGACAGCAAGCAATCAGCCCCAGCATTTT
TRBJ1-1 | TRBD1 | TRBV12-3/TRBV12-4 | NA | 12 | CASSPGTEEAFF | TGTGCCAGCAGTCCCGGGACAGAGGAGGCTTTCTTT
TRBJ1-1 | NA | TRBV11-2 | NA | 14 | CASSVRQVNTEAFF | TGTGCCAGCAGTGTGCGACAGGTGAACACTGAAGCTTTCTTT
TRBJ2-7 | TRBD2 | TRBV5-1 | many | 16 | CASSLGPSGRSYEQYF | TGCGCCAGCAGCTTGGGTCCTAGCGGGCGATCTTACGAGCAGTACTTC
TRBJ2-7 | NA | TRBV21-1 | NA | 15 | CASSAETPRSYEQYF | TGTGCCAGCAGCGCCGAGACCCCCCGTTCCTACGAGCAGTACTTC
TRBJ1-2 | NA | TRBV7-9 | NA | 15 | CASSLGRERNYGYTF | TGTGCCAGCAGCTTGGGGCGGGAGAGAAACTATGGCTACACCTTC
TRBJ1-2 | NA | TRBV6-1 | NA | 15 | CASSEWGEQHQGYTF | TGTGCCAGCAGTGAATGGGGTGAACAGCACCAAGGCTACACCTTC
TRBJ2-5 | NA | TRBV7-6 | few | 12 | CASSRLVETQYF | TGTGCCAGCAGCCGACTAGTGGAGACCCAGTACTTC
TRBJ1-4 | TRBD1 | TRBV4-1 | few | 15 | CASSQDQGVPEKLFF | TGCGCCAGCAGCCAAGATCAGGGGGTGCCGGAAAAACTGTTTTTT
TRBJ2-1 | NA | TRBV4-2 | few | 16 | CASSQDLAGTYNEQFF | TGTGCCAGCAGCCAAGATCTTGCGGGAACCTACAATGAGCAGTTCTTC
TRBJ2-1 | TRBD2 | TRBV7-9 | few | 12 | CASNREVNEQFF | TGTGCCAGCAACCGGGAGGTAAATGAGCAGTTCTTC
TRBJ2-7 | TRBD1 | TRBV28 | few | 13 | CASTGQGFYEQYF | TGTGCCAGCACGGGACAGGGTTTCTACGAGCAGTACTTC